This TCR beta chain emerged from a study of OX40 agonist ivuxolimab in advanced cancers. Study overall: Every 2 weeks, patients got intravenous ivuxolimab at one of six dose levels (0.01-10 mg/kg). Head and neck, renal cell, melanoma or hepatocellular carcinoma were the cancers that dose-escalation patients had. Mean age approximately 59 years, range roughly 23 to 79; 82.7% male. Findings and limits, study-wide: Among some nonresponders, normalized T-cell clonal expansion was also low.

On this clone itself: Antigen: not known.

The CDR3 sequence is 10 residues long. V was trimmed by 3 bases and J by 6 bases, leaving 2 bases between them. Germline V CDR1 and CDR2: DFQATT, SNEGSKA (reference sequence). Sequenced by immunoSEQ multiplex PCR; TCRdb stores in-frame clones only, minus some. The table lists 77,000 or so clones, 90% to 95% of them singletons. The clonotype was recovered from an adult with an advanced solid tumor such as melanoma, head and neck, liver or kidney cancer. Here the sequenced sample was CD4+ or CD8+ T cells sorted from blood, taken in a trial of the OX40 agonist ivuxolimab. The V call is TRBV20-1, the J call TRBJ1-4; D is ambiguous. The DNA for the CDR3 is TGCAGTGCTAGGGATGAAAAACTGTTTTTT. This translates into CSARDEKLFF.